Below, 4 T cell receptor beta chains from the same sample are listed, as sequenced in a study of early stage breast cancer tumors. Sequencing was performed with immunoSEQ multiplex PCR; in TCRdb, only in-frame clones are kept and a portion is missing. The data contain fewer than 30,000 clones, about 80% of them singletons. The sample consisted of blood. These receptors all stem from a person in their sixties or seventies with breast cancer.

The chain links TRBV10-3 to TRBJ2-1; D is possibly TRBD1 (6 bases). The CDR3 runs 14 residues. The V end lost 2 bases, the J end lost 6 bases, and 11 bases lay between the germline ends. Germline V gives CDR1 ENHRY, CDR2 SYGVKD. This CDR3 is CAISERTDSNEQFF. CDR3 in DNA: TGTGCCATCAGTGAGAGAACGGACAGCAATGAGCAGTTCTTC.

This chain links TRBV6-6 with TRBJ1-2; 9 positions agree with TRBD1. The CDR3 sequence is 16 residues long. Germline-derived CDR1 and CDR2 are MNHNY and SVGAGI (reference sequence). Trimming at V came to 7 bases and at J to 3 bases, leaving 12 bases not matched to a gene. This CDR3 reads CASTHRGQGSDYGYTF. DNA of the CDR3: TGTGCCAGCACCCACCGGGGACAGGGATCGGACTATGGCTACACCTTC.

The rearrangement links TRBV4-3 to TRBJ1-2; TRBD1 is a possible D gene (5 bases). Per germline, CDR1 LGHNA and CDR2 YSLEER. Trimming removed 3 bases from V and 6 bases from J, with 23 bases in between. This CDR3 is 17 amino acids long. The CDR3 nucleotides are TGCGCCAGCAGCCAGTCGCTCTTGGGAGGGGTGGGGAATGGCTACACCTTC. Protein sequence: CASSQSLLGGVGNGYTF.

The chain uses TRBV6-4 and TRBJ2-3, with 12 bases that match TRBD1. The CDR3 length is 15 residues. Trimming at V came to 3 bases and at J to 4 bases, leaving 2 bases not matched to a gene. From germline, CDR1 is MRHNA and CDR2 SNTAGT. CDR3 loop: CASSEGTGGADTQYF. The CDR3 bases are TGTGCCAGCAGTGAGGGGACAGGGGGCGCAGATACGCAGTATTTT.